A single TCR beta chain is shown here with its context. Its antigen is not identified. CDR1 and CDR2 (germline): KGHSH, LQKENI. With 8 bases removed from V and 0 bases from J, the gap between germline ends came to 15 bases. The CDR3 runs 15 residues. The source of the sample is a study of beta chain features in type 1 diabetes. Study-wide points: Short templates might get an advantage during PCR, and this would be equal in patients and controls. The similarity of naive, central memory and Treg TCRB repertoires appeared greater among patients than among healthy donors. TCRB CDR3s were moderately but significantly shorter in Type 1 diabetes patients in all four CD4+ subsets.

cDNA synthesis used the whole RNA isolate, giving expressed TCRB sequences. The method was immunoSEQ multiplex PCR; TCRdb's version includes in-frame clones alone and lacks a portion of them. The sample yields 200,000 to 300,000 clones, about 11% seen once. The sequencing sample was made of naive CD4+ T cells from blood. The receptor's source is a man aged 25 to 45 with type 1 diabetes. J is TRBJ2-3 and V is TRBV18, with D possibly being TRBD2 (6 bases). CDR3 nucleotides: TGTGCCAGCCATCCGCGGGGCTTGAGCACAGATACGCAGTATTTT. It encodes CASHPRGLSTDTQYF.